A selection of T cell receptor beta chains follows, all from one sample in a study of T cells in Graves' hyperthyroidism and ophthalmopathy. TCRdb recomputed calls from the multiplex PCR reads with MiXCR, one row per CDR3 protein. The sample holds about 400,000 distinct CDR3 sequences, roughly 14% seen once. Sequencing input: blood. The source is a man between 18 and 35 years old with Graves' ophthalmopathy. Each CDR3 is given with its conserved first and last residue. D genes are given only for firm matches. Clone size, where shown, is once, few, many, or a class for clones that have expanded.

TRBJ2-7	many	NA	TRBV7-9	TGTGCCAGCAGCTTATGGGGGATATACGACGAGCAGTACTTC	CASSLWGIYDEQYF
TRBJ1-1	few	NA	TRBV7-8	TGTGCCAGCAGCCTCCTATTGGCGGGGGAAGCTTTCTTT	CASSLLLAGEAFF
TRBJ1-2	many	NA	TRBV5-4	TGTGCCAGCAGCTTGGACAGTTCGTATTTCTACACCTTC	CASSLDSSYFYTF
TRBJ2-3	many	TRBD2	TRBV20-1	TGCAGTGCTAGACAAGAGCGGGGCTTAAATCCGAGCACAGATACGCAGTATTTT	CSARQERGLNPSTDTQYF
TRBJ2-7	NA	NA	TRBV7-3	TGTGCCAGCAGCCGTACCGGGACCACCTACGAGCAGTACTTC	CASSRTGTTYEQYF
TRBJ2-7	many	NA	TRBV29-1	TGCAGCGCCGGAGGGGGTATCTCGTTCTACGAGCAGTACTTC	CSAGGGISFYEQYF
TRBJ2-6	NA	NA	TRBV10-3	TGTGCCATCAGTGACATGAAGACGGGTGGGGCCAACGTCCTGACTTTC	CAISDMKTGGANVLTF
TRBJ1-4	many	TRBD1	TRBV28	TGTGCCAGCAGCCTTCCCGGACAGGGGAATGAAAAACTGTTTTTT	CASSLPGQGNEKLFF
TRBJ2-1	NA	NA	TRBV29-1	TGCAGCGTTGAAGATCGAGGGCAGGGGAATGAGCAGTTCTTC	CSVEDRGQGNEQFF
TRBJ2-7	many	TRBD2	TRBV7-2	TGTGCCAGCAGCTTAGGAGGGACTAGCGGTTACGAGCAGTACTTC	CASSLGGTSGYEQYF
TRBJ1-1	many	NA	TRBV6-1	TGTGCCAGCAGCCCCGCGACAGTTATGAACACTGAAGCTTTCTTT	CASSPATVMNTEAFF
TRBJ2-1	many	NA	TRBV7-9	TGTGCCAGCAGCACCCGGGACACGACTAACAATGAGCAGTTCTTC	CASSTRDTTNNEQFF
TRBJ2-7	many	NA	TRBV15	TGTGCCACCAGCAGGGACCCCAACTACGAGCAGTACTTC	CATSRDPNYEQYF
TRBJ2-3	many	NA	TRBV7-2	TGTGCCAGCAGCCGCATGGGGCCAGATACGCAGTATTTT	CASSRMGPDTQYF
TRBJ1-4	many	TRBD1	TRBV6-6	TGTGCCAGCAGTTACACGGGACAGGGCCACGGAGGTGAAAAACTGTTTTTT	CASSYTGQGHGGEKLFF
TRBJ2-1	many	NA	TRBV20-1	TGCAGTGCTCCGCAACTGGGGGTCTCAGACAATGAGCAGTTCTTC	CSAPQLGVSDNEQFF
TRBJ2-7	many	TRBD1	TRBV30	TGTGCCTGGAGTGTGTACCGGGACAGGGGGCTGATGCAGTACTTC	CAWSVYRDRGLMQYF
TRBJ2-7	many	NA	TRBV2	TGTGCCAGCAGTCCAGGAGGGTATAGGGACGAGCAGTACTTC	CASSPGGYRDEQYF
TRBJ2-7	many	TRBD2	TRBV6-6	TGTGCCAGCAGTTATCGACTAGCGGGGCCCGCCTACGAGCAGTACTTC	CASSYRLAGPAYEQYF
TRBJ1-1	NA	NA	TRBV15	TGTGCCACCAGCACCCACGCAGTAGCCACTGAAGCTTTCTTT	CATSTHAVATEAFF
TRBJ2-5	NA	NA	TRBV14	TGTGCCAGCAGCCAAGAAGGCTTGGGGTTACAAGAGACCCAGTACTTC	CASSQEGLGLQETQYF
TRBJ2-5	many	NA	TRBV24-1	TGTGCCACCAGTCGGAACATGTACGAGACCCAGTACTTC	CATSRNMYETQYF
TRBJ2-7	many	NA	TRBV12-3/TRBV12-4	TGTGCCAGCAGTTCCGGACACGAGCAGTACTTC	CASSSGHEQYF
TRBJ1-2	many	TRBD1	TRBV3-1	TGTGCCAGCAGCCATGGGGGACAGGGGGCAAGCTATGGCTACACCTTC	CASSHGGQGASYGYTF
TRBJ2-7	many	TRBD1	TRBV12-3/TRBV12-4	TGTGCCAGCAGTTTGGAACCAGACAGGGTAGACGGAGAGCAGTACTTC	CASSLEPDRVDGEQYF
TRBJ2-3	many	NA	TRBV18	TGTGCCAGCTCACCGGGGACCCCGGGGCTTTACGAGGCGCAGTATTTT	CASSPGTPGLYEAQYF
TRBJ2-2	NA	TRBD2	TRBV27	TGTGCCAGCAGCCAGACAGCGGGAGGGCCTCACGGGGAGCTGTTTTTT	CASSQTAGGPHGELFF
TRBJ2-7	many	NA	TRBV7-9	TGTGCCAGCAGCAAGGGTGGCATAGCCTACGAGCAGTACTTC	CASSKGGIAYEQYF
TRBJ2-1	many	TRBD1	TRBV27	TGTGCCAGCAGTTCGGGACAGGGCCCGAACAATGAGCAGTTCTTC	CASSSGQGPNNEQFF
TRBJ2-7	many	NA	TRBV2	NA	CASILGYEQYF
TRBJ1-1	NA	NA	TRBV29-1	TGCAGCGTTGAAGATCGGCAGCCTGAAGCTTTCTTT	CSVEDRQPEAFF
TRBJ1-2	many	NA	TRBV6-5	TGTGCCAGCAGTTACTCGATCCCTATAGGGAACTATGGCTACACCTTC	CASSYSIPIGNYGYTF
TRBJ1-3	many	NA	TRBV7-9	TGTGCCAGCAGCTTAGAGTTGGGGGCGGCGGGAAACACCATATATTTT	CASSLELGAAGNTIYF
TRBJ2-3	many	NA	TRBV3-1	TGTGCCAGCAGCCCCGGGACACCCAGCACAGATACGCAGTATTTT	CASSPGTPSTDTQYF
TRBJ2-5	few	NA	TRBV9	TGTGCCAGCAGCTTGTGGGAAGGGAGACAAGAGACCCAGTACTTC	CASSLWEGRQETQYF
TRBJ2-1	many	NA	TRBV24-1	TGTGCCACCAGTGATCCGCGAGGTCACGGGACATCCTCCTACAATGAGCAGTTCTTC	CATSDPRGHGTSSYNEQFF
TRBJ2-7	few	TRBD1	TRBV7-9	TGTGCCAGCAGCAGAGGGACAGGGGTTACCTACGAGCAGTACTTC	CASSRGTGVTYEQYF
TRBJ1-2	many	NA	TRBV6-1	TGTGCCAGCAGTAACCGACGGACTGGCTACACCTTC	CASSNRRTGYTF
TRBJ2-7	many	NA	TRBV5-1	TGCGCCAGCAGCTTGGGAAACTCGGGCTCCTACGAGCAGTACTTC	CASSLGNSGSYEQYF
TRBJ2-7	NA	NA	TRBV6-1	TGTGCCAGCAGTCAGGGGAGGACCTACGAGCAGTACTTC	CASSQGRTYEQYF
TRBJ2-7	NA	TRBD1	TRBV4-1	TGCGCCAGCAGCCAATCTTTGGCTCGGACAGGGGTTTTCTCCTACGAGCAGTACTTC	CASSQSLARTGVFSYEQYF
TRBJ2-7	many	TRBD2	TRBV30	TGTGCCTGGAGTTACTCCCTCGGCGGGGGCGAGCAGTACTTC	CAWSYSLGGGEQYF
TRBJ2-1	many	NA	TRBV7-9	TGTGCCAGCAGCAGACCGGGACACGATGAGCAGTTCTTC	CASSRPGHDEQFF
TRBJ2-5	NA	TRBD2	TRBV2	TGTGCCAGCAGGCACGGGACTAGCGGACCGATAGTCAGGGAGACCCAGTACTTC	CASRHGTSGPIVRETQYF
TRBJ1-2	few	NA	TRBV12-3/TRBV12-4	TGTGCCAGCAGCTCTCGACGGACTTTGGGTGGCTACACCTTC	CASSSRRTLGGYTF
TRBJ2-7	many	NA	TRBV27	TGTGCCAGCAGTTGGGACGCAGGGAGGTTTAACGAGCAGTACTTC	CASSWDAGRFNEQYF
TRBJ2-1	many	TRBD2	TRBV12-3/TRBV12-4	TGTGCCAGCAGTTTAATCGGGGGGGCACGGTGGAATGAGCAGTTCTTC	CASSLIGGARWNEQFF
TRBJ2-3	many	NA	TRBV20-1	TGCAGTGCTGGGGACAAGGGCCCTTACACAGATACGCAGTATTTT	CSAGDKGPYTDTQYF
TRBJ2-3	few	NA	TRBV4-2	TGTGCCAGCAGCCAAGATTGGACGGATACGCAGTATTTT	CASSQDWTDTQYF
TRBJ2-7	many	TRBD2	TRBV4-1	TGCGCCAGCAGCCAAGACCAAGCGGGGGTTATCTACGAGCAGTACTTC	CASSQDQAGVIYEQYF
TRBJ1-3	NA	NA	TRBV11-2	TGTGCCAGCAGCTTAGATTTGTACACCATATATTTT	CASSLDLYTIYF
TRBJ2-5	many	NA	TRBV7-8	TGTGCCAGCAGCTTAGGGGGGGACCTCGGGGAGACCCAGTACTTC	CASSLGGDLGETQYF
TRBJ2-3	NA	NA	TRBV7-2	NA	CASSFYICSAPNPSTDTQYF
TRBJ1-2	many	NA	TRBV6-1	TGTGCCAGCAGCCCCATGGGTTATGGCTACACCTTC	CASSPMGYGYTF
TRBJ2-7	many	NA	TRBV2	TGTGCCAGCAGTGACTACACTGAATACAAGCAGTACTTC	CASSDYTEYKQYF
TRBJ2-5	few	NA	TRBV5-1	TGCGCCAGCAGCCGCGTCCCATTTTTCCAAGAGACCCAGTACTTC	CASSRVPFFQETQYF
TRBJ2-4	many	NA	TRBV2	TGTGCCAGCAGTGAAGCGGGCCTATTCAGGTACTTC	CASSEAGLFRYF
TRBJ2-3	NA	NA	TRBV24-1	TGTGCCACCAGTGACCCAAGAGGGGCAGATACGCAGTATTTT	CATSDPRGADTQYF